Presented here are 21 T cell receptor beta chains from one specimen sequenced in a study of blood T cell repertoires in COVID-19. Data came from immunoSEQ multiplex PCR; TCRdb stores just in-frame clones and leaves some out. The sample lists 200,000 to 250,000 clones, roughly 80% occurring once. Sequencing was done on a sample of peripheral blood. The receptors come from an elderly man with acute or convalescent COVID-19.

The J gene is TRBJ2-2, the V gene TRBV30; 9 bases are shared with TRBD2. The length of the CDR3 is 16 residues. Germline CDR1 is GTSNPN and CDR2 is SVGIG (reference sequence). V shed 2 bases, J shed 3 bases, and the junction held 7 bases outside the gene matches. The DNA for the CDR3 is TGTGCCTGGAGTTTGAGGAGACTAGCGGACACCGGGGAGCTGTTTTTT. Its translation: CAWSLRRLADTGELFF. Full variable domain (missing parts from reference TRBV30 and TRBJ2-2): SQTIHQWPATLVQPVGSPLSLECTVEGTSNPNLYWYRQAAGRGLQLLFYSVGIGQISSEVPQNLSASRPQDRQFILSSKKLLLSDSGFYLCAWSLRRLADTGELFFGEGSRLTVL.

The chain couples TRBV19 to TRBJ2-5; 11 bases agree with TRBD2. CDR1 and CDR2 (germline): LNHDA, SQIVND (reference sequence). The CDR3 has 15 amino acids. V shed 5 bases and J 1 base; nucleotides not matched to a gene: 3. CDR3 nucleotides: TGTGCCAGTAGTGTAGCGGGAGGGTCCCAAGAGACCCAGTACTTC. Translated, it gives CASSVAGGSQETQYF.

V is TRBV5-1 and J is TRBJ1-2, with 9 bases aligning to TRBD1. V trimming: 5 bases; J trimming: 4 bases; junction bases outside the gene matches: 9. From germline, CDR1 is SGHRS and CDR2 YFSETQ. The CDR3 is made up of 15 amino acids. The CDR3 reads CASRETGGGGYGYTF. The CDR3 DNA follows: TGCGCCAGCAGAGAAACAGGGGGCGGAGGCTATGGCTACACCTTC.

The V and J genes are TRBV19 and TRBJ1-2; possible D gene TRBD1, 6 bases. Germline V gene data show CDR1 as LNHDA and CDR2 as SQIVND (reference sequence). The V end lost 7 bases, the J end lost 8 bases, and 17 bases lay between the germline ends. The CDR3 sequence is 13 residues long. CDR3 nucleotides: TGTGCCAGTAACCCATCCGGGACAACCGGCTACACCTTC. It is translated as CASNPSGTTGYTF.

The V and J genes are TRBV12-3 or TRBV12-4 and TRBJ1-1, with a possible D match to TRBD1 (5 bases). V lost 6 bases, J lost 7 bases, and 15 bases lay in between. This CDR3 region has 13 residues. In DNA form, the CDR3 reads TGTGCCAGCAGCCCAGACTGGGGCTATGAAGCTTTCTTT. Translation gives CASSPDWGYEAFF.

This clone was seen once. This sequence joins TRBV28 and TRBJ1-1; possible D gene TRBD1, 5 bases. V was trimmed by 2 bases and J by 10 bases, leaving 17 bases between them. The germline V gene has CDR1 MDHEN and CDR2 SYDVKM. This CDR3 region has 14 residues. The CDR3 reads CASSLATTQGGAFF. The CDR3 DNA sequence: TGTGCCAGCAGTTTAGCAACTACCCAGGGTGGAGCTTTCTTT.

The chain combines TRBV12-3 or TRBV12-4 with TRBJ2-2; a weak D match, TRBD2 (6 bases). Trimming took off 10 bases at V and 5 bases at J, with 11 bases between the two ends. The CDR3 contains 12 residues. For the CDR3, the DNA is TGTGCCACTAAAGGGAGGACCGGGGAGCTGTTTTTT. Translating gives CATKGRTGELFF.

For the CDR3, the DNA is TGCGCCAGCAGCCCTGGGGGAGGGGACCTCGGGGAGCTGTTTTTT. Translation: CASSPGGGDLGELFF. The chain has TRBV4-1 and TRBJ2-2; 7 bases agree with TRBD2. CDR3 length: 15 amino acids. V was pared by 4 bases and J by 7 bases, with 9 bases of the junction left unmatched. From germline, CDR1 is MGHRA and CDR2 YSYEKL.

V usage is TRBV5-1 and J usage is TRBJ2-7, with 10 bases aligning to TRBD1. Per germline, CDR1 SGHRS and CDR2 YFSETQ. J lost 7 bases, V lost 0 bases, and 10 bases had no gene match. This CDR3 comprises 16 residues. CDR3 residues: CASSLASGQGLGEQYF. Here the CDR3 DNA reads TGCGCCAGCAGCTTGGCCTCGGGACAGGGGTTGGGAGAGCAGTACTTC.

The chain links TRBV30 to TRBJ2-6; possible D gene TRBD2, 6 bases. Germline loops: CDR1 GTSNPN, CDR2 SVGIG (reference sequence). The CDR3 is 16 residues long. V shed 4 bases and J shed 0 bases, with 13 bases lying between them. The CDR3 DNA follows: TGTGCCTGGACTCAGCGCGGGACCTCTGGGGCCAACGTCCTGACTTTC. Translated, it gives CAWTQRGTSGANVLTF.

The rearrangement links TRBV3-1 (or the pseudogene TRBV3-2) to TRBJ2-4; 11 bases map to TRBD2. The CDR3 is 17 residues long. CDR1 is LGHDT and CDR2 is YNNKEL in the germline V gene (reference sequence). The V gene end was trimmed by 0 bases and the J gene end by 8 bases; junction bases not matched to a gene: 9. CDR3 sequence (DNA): TGTGCCAGCAGCCAAGAAGGTCTAGCGGGGGGTCCTGACATTCAGTACTTC. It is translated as CASSQEGLAGGPDIQYF.

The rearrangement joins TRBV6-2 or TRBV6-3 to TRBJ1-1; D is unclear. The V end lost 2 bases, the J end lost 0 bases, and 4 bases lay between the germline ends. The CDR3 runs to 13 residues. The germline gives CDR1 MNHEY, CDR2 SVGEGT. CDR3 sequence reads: CASSYLVNTEAFF. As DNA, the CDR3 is TGTGCCAGCAGTTACCTCGTGAACACTGAAGCTTTCTTT.

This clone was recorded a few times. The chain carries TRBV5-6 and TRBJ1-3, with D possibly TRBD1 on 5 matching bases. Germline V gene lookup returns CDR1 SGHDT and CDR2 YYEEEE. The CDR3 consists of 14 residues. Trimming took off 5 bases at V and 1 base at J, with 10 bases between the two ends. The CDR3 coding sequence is TGTGCCAGCAGACGCCCAGGGTCTGGAAACACCATATATTTT. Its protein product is CASRRPGSGNTIYF.

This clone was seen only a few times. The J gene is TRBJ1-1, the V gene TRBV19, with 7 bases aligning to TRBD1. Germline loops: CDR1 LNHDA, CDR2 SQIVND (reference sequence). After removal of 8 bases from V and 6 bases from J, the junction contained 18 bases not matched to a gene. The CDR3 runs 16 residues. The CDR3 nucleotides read TGTGCCAGTTCCCCTCTTAGGACAGGTGCTAAGGCTGAAGCTTTCTTT. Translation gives CASSPLRTGAKAEAFF.

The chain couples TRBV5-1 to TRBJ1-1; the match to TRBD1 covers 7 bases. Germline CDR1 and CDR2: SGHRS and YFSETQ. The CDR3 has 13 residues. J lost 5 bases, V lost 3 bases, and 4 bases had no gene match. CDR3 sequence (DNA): TGCGCCAGCAGCTCGTCAGGGGGGACTGAAGCTTTCTTT. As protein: CASSSSGGTEAFF.

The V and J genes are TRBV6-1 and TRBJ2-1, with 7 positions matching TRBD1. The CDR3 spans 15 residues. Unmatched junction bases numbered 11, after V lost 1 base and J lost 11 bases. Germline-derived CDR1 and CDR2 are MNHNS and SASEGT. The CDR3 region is CASSEDRARGSKQFF. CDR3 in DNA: TGTGCCAGCAGTGAAGATAGGGCCAGGGGGTCAAAGCAGTTCTTC.

In DNA, the CDR3 is TGTGCCAGCAGCCGCGGGACGGTGGTGTTAGCACCCCTCCACTTT. It translates to CASSRGTVVLAPLHF. V is TRBV7-6 and J is TRBJ1-6; weak D call: TRBD1 (5 bases). Germline CDR1 and CDR2: SGHVS and FNYEAQ. The CDR3 sequence is 15 residues long. The V end was cut by 5 bases, the J end by 11 bases, with 19 bases between.

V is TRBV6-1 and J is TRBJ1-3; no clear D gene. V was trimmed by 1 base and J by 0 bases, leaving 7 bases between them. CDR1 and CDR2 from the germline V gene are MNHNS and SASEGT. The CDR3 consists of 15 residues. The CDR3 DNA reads TGTGCCAGCAGTGAAGGGGCTTTCTCTGGAAACACCATATATTTT. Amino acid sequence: CASSEGAFSGNTIYF.

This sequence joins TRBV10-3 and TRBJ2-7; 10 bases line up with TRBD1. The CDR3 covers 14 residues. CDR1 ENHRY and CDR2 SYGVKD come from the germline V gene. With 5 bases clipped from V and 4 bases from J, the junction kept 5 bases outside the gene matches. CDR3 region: CAISSTGGEYEQYF. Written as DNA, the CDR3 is TGTGCCATCAGTTCGACAGGGGGCGAATACGAGCAGTACTTC.

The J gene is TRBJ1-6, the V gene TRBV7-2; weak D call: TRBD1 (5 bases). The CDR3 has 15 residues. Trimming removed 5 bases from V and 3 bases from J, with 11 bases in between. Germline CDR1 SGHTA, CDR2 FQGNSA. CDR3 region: CASSLQGFYNSPLHF. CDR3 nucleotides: TGTGCCAGCAGCCTTCAGGGTTTCTATAATTCACCCCTCCACTTT. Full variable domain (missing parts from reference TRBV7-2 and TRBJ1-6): GAGVSQSPSNKVTEKGKDVELRCDPISGHTALYWYRQSLGQGLEFLIYFQGNSAPDKSGLPSDRFSAERTGGSVSTLTIQRTQQEDSAVYLCASSLQGFYNSPLHFGNGTRLTVT.

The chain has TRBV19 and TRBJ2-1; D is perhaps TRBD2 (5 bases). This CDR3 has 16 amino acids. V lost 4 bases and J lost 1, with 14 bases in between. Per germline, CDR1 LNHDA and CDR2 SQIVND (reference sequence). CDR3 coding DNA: TGTGCCAGTAGTACCGCGGGCGTGAGGTCCTACAATGAGCAGTTCTTC. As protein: CASSTAGVRSYNEQFF.